The clone carrying this T cell receptor beta chain was recorded many times. Its antigen is undetermined. The record originates from a study of T cells in Graves' hyperthyroidism and ophthalmopathy. Study-wide findings and caveats: Stable hyperthyroidism and ophthalmopathy were separated using 13 V-J signatures.

Trimming cost V 3 bases and J 4 bases, with 8 bases left between them. Germline lookup yields CDR1 LGHDT and CDR2 YNNKEL (reference sequence). CDR3 length equals 13 residues. Under 3 months was the duration of disease in ophthalmopathy patients, who also had a Clinical Activity Score of at least 3 and a NOSPECS grade of at least 4. Diagnoses were established using clinical symptoms, serum thyroxine and TRAb, thyroid ultrasound and orbital computed tomography. Researchers took RNA transcripts and amplified the TCR beta CDR3 regions from them. Carried out on the TCR CDR3, a first-round RT-PCR used the HTBI primer set. TCRdb ran MiXCR on the multiplex PCR reads and lists one entry per CDR3 protein. The table records roughly 600,000 distinct CDR3 sequences, approximately 14% of them present only once.

The TCR was taken from a woman aged 45-59 years with Graves' ophthalmopathy. The chain employs TRBV3-1 and TRBJ2-3, with D uncertain. Sequenced input: blood. Here the CDR3 reads CASSHLLADTQYF. CDR3 in DNA: TGTGCCAGCAGCCACCTTTTGGCAGATACGCAGTATTTT.